This T cell receptor beta chain was sequenced for a study of T cell responses to AZD1222 COVID-19 vaccine. This clone was seen only a few times. Antigen: not known. Here immunoSEQ multiplex PCR was the method, and the copy in TCRdb shows in-frame clones only, minus some. The sample lists 100,000 or so clones; 82% were seen once. Notes on the study in general: Spike-specific TCR breadth and depth both grew after two AZD1222 doses. The donor group comprised mostly white British people and more females; the analysis possibly underestimated clonal diversity. Unmutated regions of variants are reportedly targeted by nearly half of spike-specific TCRs.

Trimming took off 2 bases at V and 10 bases at J, with 26 bases between the two ends. The length of the CDR3 is 17 residues. Germline CDR1 is SEHNR and CDR2 is FQNEAQ (reference sequence). The sequence was obtained from an adult in good health. The chain carries TRBV7-9 and TRBJ1-1; D may be TRBD1 (6 bases). This sample comprised peripheral blood, obtained on day 0 of AZD1222 vaccination. CDR3 in DNA: TGTGCCAGCAGCTTATTCCGGTTTGGTCGGGGGGGCGCTGGAGCTTTCTTT. This encodes CASSLFRFGRGGAGAFF.